Reported below is one TCR beta chain. This sample is part of a study of T cell clonotyping in hematopoietic cell transplantation. The table came from immunoSEQ multiplex PCR; TCRdb's copy has only in-frame clones and leaves some out. The data hold approximately 6,200 clones, with under 95% observed a single time. Germline assignment: CDR1 SGHDT and CDR2 YYEEEE. The CDR3 covers 15 residues. Trimming left V 5 bases short and J 4 bases short, with 16 bases between. This chain joins TRBV5-6 and TRBJ2-1; D unclear. The source was peripheral blood mononuclear cells, collected 100 days after allogeneic stem cell transplant. The receptor was derived from a female patient aged 50-59 years who had an allogeneic stem cell transplant from a related donor, so the T cells may come from the graft donor. Some clones in this sample may be carry-over from other donors' samples. The CDR3, as DNA: TGTGCCAGCAGTTTAACAGTGACTCGATACAATGAGCAGTTCTTC. This encodes CASSLTVTRYNEQFF.